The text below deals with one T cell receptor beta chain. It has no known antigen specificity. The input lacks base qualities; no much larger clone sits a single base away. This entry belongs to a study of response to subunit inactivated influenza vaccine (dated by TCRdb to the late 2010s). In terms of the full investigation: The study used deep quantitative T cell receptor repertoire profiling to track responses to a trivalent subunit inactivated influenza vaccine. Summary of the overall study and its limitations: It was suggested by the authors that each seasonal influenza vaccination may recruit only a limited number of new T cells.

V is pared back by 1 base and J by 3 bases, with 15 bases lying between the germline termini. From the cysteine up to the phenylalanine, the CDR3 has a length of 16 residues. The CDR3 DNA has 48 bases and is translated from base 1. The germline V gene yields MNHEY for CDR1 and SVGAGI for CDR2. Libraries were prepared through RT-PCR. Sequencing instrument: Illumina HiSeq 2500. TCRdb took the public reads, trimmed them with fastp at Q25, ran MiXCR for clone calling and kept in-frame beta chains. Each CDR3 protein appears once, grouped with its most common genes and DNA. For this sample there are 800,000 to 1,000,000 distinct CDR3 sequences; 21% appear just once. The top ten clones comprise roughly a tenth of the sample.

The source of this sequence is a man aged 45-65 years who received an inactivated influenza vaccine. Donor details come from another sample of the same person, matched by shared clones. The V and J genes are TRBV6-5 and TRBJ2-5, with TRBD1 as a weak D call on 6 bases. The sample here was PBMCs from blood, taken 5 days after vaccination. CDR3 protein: CASSYWGPVEEETQYF. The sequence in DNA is TGTGCCAGCAGTTACTGGGGGCCGGTTGAGGAAGAGACCCAGTACTTC.